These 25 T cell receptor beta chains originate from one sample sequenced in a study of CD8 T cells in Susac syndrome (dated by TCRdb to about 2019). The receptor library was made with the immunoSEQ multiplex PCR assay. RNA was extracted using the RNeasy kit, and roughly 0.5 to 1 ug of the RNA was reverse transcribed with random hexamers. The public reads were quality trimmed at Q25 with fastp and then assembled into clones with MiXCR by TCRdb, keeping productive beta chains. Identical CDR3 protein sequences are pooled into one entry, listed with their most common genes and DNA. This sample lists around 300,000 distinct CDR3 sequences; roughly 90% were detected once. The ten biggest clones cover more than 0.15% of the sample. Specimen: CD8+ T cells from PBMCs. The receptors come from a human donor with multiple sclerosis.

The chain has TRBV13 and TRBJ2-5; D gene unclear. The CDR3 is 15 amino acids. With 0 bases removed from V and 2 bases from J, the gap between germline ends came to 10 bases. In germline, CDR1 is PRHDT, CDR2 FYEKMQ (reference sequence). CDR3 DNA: TGTGCCAGCAGCTTAGGTCGTAGGATTCAAGAGACCCAGTACTTC. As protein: CASSLGRRIQETQYF.

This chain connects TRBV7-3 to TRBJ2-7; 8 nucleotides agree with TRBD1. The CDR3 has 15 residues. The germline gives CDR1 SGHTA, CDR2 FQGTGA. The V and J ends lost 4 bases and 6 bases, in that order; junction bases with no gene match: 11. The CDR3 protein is CASSSLGTGGPEQYF. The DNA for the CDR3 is TGTGCCAGCAGCTCCCTTGGGACAGGCGGCCCCGAGCAGTACTTC.

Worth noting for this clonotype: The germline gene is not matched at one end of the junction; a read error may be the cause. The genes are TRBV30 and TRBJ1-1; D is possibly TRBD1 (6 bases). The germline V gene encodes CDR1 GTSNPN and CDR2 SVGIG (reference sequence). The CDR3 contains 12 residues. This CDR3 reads CAWQGLKTEAFF. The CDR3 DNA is TGTGCCTGGCAGGGGTTGAAAACTGAAGCTTTCTTT.

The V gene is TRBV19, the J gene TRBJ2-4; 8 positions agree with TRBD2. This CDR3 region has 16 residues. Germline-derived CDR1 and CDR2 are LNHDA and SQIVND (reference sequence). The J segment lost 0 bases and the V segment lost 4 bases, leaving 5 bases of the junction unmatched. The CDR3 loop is CASSTLADIAKNIQYF. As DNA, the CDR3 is TGTGCCAGTAGTACACTAGCGGATATAGCCAAAAACATTCAGTACTTC.

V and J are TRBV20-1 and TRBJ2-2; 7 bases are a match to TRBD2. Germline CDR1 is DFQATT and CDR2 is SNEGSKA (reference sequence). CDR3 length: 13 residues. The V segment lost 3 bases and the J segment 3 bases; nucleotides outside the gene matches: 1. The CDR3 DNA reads TGCAGTGCTAGGAGCGGGGACACCGGGGAGCTGTTTTTT. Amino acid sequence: CSARSGDTGELFF.

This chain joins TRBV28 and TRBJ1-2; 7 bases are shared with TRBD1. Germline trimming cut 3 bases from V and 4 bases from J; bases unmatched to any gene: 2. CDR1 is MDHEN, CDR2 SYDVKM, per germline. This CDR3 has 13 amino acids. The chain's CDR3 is CASSFSGGYGYTF. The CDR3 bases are TGTGCCAGCAGTTTTTCAGGGGGCTATGGCTACACCTTC.

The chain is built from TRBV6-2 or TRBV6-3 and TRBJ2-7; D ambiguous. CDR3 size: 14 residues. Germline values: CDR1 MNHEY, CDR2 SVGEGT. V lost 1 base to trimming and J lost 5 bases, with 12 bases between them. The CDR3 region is CASSYFQDLNEQYF. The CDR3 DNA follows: TGTGCCAGCAGTTACTTTCAGGATTTGAACGAGCAGTACTTC.

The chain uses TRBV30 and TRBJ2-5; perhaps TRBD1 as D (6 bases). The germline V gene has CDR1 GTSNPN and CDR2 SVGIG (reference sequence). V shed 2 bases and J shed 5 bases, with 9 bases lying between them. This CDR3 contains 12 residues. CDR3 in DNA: TGTGCCTGGAGTCATGGGGGCGAGACCCAGTACTTC. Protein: CAWSHGGETQYF.

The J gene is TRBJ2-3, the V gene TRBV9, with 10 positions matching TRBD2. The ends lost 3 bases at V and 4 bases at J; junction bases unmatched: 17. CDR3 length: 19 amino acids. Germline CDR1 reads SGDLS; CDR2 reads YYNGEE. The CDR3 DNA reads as TGTGCCAGCAGCGAACCCGAGGGGAAAGCGGGAGGGTTTGCAGATACGCAGTATTTT. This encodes CASSEPEGKAGGFADTQYF.

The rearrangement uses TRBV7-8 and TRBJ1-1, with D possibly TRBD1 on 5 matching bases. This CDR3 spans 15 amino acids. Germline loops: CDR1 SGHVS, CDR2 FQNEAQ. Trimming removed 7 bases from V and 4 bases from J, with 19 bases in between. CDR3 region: CASNRGSTLSTEAFF. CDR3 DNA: TGTGCCAGCAACCGGGGCAGCACACTGAGCACTGAAGCTTTCTTT.

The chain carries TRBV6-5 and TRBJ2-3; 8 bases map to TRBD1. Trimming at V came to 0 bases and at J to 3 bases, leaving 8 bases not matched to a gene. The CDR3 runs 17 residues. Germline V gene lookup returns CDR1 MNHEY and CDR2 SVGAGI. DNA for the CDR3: TGTGCCAGCAGTTACTCGTTATGGGGACAGGCTACAGATACGCAGTATTTT. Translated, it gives CASSYSLWGQATDTQYF.

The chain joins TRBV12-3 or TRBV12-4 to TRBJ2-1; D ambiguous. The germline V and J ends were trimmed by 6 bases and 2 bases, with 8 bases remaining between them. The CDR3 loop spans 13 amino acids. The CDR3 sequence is CASRSSAYNEQFF. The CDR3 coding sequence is TGTGCCAGCAGGTCTTCAGCCTACAATGAGCAGTTCTTC.

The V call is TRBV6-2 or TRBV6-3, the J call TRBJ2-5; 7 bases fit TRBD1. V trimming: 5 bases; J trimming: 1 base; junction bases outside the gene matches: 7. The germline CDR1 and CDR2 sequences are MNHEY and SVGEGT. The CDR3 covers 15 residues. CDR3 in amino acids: CASSPYRGIQETQYF. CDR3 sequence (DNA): TGTGCCAGCAGTCCATACAGGGGTATCCAAGAGACCCAGTACTTC.

CDR3 in DNA: TGCAGTGCTAGAGATTCCCTAGCGGGGGACAATGAGCAGTTCTTC. Its translation is CSARDSLAGDNEQFF. The rearrangement uses TRBV20-1 and TRBJ2-1; 10 nucleotides align to TRBD2. CDR3 size: 15 residues. In germline, CDR1 is DFQATT, CDR2 SNEGSKA (reference sequence). The V gene end was trimmed by 0 bases and the J gene end by 5 bases; junction bases not matched to a gene: 4.

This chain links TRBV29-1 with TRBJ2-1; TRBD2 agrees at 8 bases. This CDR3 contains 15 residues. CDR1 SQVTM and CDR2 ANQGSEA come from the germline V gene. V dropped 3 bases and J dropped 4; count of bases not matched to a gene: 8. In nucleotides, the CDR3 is TGCAGCGTTGAGGGTCTAGCGGGTAAATACAATGAGCAGTTCTTC. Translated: CSVEGLAGKYNEQFF.

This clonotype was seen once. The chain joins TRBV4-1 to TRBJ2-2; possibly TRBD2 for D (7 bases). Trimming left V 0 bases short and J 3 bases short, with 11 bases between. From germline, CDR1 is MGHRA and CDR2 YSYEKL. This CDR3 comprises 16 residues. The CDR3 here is CASSQDTGGYTGELFF. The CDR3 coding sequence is TGCGCCAGCAGCCAAGATACGGGGGGCTACACCGGGGAGCTGTTTTTT.

CDR3 amino acids: CASSYGAASSYNEQFF. The CDR3, as DNA: TGTGCCAGCAGTTACGGTGCGGCTAGCTCCTACAATGAGCAGTTCTTC. The V gene is TRBV6-2 or TRBV6-3, the J gene TRBJ2-1; unclear D gene. The CDR3 is made up of 16 amino acids. V was pared by 2 bases and J by 0 bases, with 11 bases between. Looked up from germline, CDR1 is MNHEY and CDR2 is SVGEGT.

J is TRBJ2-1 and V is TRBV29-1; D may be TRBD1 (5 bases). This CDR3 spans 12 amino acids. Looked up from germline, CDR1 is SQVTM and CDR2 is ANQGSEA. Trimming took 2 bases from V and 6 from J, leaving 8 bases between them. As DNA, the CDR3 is TGCAGCGTTGAAATCAGGGTCAATGAGCAGTTCTTC. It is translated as CSVEIRVNEQFF.

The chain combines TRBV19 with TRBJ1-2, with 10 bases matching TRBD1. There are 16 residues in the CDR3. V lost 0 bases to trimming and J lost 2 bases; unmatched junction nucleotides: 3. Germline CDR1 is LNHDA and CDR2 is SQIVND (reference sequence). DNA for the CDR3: TGTGCCAGTAGTATAGAGGGACAGGGGACGAACTATGGCTACACCTTC. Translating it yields CASSIEGQGTNYGYTF.

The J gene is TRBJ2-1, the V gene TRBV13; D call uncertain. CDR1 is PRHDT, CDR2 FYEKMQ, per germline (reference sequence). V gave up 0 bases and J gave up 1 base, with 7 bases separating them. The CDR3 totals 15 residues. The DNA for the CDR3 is TGTGCCAGCAGCTTAGGTAGACGGTCCTACAATGAGCAGTTCTTC. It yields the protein CASSLGRRSYNEQFF. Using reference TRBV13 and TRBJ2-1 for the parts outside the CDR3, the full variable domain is AAGVIQSPRHLIKEKRETATLKCYPIPRHDTVYWYQQGPGQDPQFLISFYEKMQSDKGSIPDRFSAQQFSDYHSELNMSSLELGDSALYFCASSLGRRSYNEQFFGPGTRLTVL.

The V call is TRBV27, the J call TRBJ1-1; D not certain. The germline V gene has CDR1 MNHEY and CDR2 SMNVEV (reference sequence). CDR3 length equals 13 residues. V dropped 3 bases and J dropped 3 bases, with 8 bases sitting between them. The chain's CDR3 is CASSFGEYTEAFF. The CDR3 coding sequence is TGTGCCAGCAGTTTTGGGGAATACACTGAAGCTTTCTTT.

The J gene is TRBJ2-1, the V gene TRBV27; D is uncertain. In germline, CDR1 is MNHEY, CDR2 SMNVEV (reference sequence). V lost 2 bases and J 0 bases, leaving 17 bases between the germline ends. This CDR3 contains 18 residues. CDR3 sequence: CASSLQLTAYYSYNEQFF. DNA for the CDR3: TGTGCCAGCAGTTTACAACTCACCGCATATTACTCCTACAATGAGCAGTTCTTC.

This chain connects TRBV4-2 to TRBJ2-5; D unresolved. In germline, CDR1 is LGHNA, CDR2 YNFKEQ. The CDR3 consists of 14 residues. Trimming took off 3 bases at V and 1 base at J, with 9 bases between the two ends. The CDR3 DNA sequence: TGTGCCAGCAGCCAGTCGGACCGCCAAGAGACCCAGTACTTC. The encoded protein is CASSQSDRQETQYF.

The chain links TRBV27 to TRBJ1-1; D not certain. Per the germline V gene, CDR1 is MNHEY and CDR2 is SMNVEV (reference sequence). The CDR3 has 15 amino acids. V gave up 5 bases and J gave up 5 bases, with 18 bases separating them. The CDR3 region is CASSPGGVLSTEAFF. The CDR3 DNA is TGTGCCAGCAGTCCCGGCGGGGTGTTAAGTACTGAAGCTTTCTTT.

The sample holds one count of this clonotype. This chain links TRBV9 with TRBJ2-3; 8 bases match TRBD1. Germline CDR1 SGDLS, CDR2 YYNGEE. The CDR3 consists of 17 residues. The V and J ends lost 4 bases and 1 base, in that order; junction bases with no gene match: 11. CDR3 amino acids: CASSPYIGQGRTDTQYF. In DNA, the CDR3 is TGTGCCAGCAGCCCATATATCGGACAGGGCCGCACAGATACGCAGTATTTT.